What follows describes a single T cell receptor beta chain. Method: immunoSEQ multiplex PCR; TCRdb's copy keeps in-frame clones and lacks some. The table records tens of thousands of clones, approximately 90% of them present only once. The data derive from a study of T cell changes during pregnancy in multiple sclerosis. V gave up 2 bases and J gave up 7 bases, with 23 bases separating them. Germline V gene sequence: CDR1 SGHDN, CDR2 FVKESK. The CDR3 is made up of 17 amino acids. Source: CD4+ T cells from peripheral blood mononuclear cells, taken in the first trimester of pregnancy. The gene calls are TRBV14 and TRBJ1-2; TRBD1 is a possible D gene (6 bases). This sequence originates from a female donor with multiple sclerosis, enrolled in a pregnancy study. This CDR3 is CASSQTKGTLRPVGYTF. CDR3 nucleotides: TGTGCCAGCAGCCAAACAAAGGGGACACTCCGTCCGGTTGGCTACACCTTC.